This T cell receptor (beta chain) is drawn from a study of OX40 agonist ivuxolimab in advanced cancers. Across the whole study: Every 2 weeks, patients received ivuxolimab intravenously, dosed at 0.01 to 10 mg/kg. Three patients responded partially, comprising one with hepatocellular carcinoma and two with cutaneous melanoma. Patients were roughly 83% male with ages roughly 23 to 79, mean around 61. Overall study results and limits: There were, on average, more expanded clones in CD8+ T cells than in CD4+.

The method was immunoSEQ multiplex PCR; TCRdb's version includes in-frame clones alone and lacks a portion of them. The repertoire holds about 79,000 clones, with roughly four fifths as singletons. The CDR3 length is 13 residues. Trimming pared 2 bases from V and 4 bases from J, leaving 6 bases between. CDR1 MNHNS and CDR2 SASEGT come from the germline V gene. In the case of this clone: Its antigen is as yet unknown.

The sample consisted of CD4+ or CD8+ T cells sorted from blood, taken in a trial of the OX40 agonist ivuxolimab. The V and J genes are TRBV6-1 and TRBJ2-1; D unclear. The TCR originated in an adult with an advanced solid tumor such as melanoma, head and neck, liver or kidney cancer. In DNA, the CDR3 is TGTGCCAGCAGTGAACTAGGATACAATGAGCAGTTCTTC. Translated, it gives CASSELGYNEQFF.